This note documents a single T cell receptor (beta chain) sequence. Via MiXCR, TCRdb re-called the RT-PCR reads, giving one row per CDR3 protein. The data contain about 540,000 distinct CDR3 sequences, under 25% of them singletons. The CDR3 totals 15 residues. Germline-derived CDR1 and CDR2 are MGHDK and SYGVNS. Trimming at V came to 5 bases and at J to 1 base, leaving 6 bases not matched to a gene. These data are taken from a study of response to subunit inactivated influenza vaccine. These records were also assigned to another study, of T cells expressing NK-cell markers. That work adds: It was by 5'RACE template switching with UMIs that TCR beta cDNA was made. Four donors' CD3+CD56-NKG2C+ cells were dominated by the same clonotypes.

The specimen comprised CD4+ T cells sorted from PBMCs, sampled roughly 12 days after vaccination. This chain joins TRBV25-1 and TRBJ2-5, with 8 bases lining up with TRBD2. The sequence was obtained from a man in his fifties or sixties who received an inactivated influenza vaccine. CDR3 amino acids: CASSRASGLQETQYF. DNA for the CDR3: TGTGCCAGCAGTCGGGCTAGCGGGCTCCAAGAGACCCAGTACTTC.